This paragraph covers one TCR beta chain sequence. The clone's antigen remains unknown. The sample holds no much larger clone one base away, and base qualities are not on file. Libraries were made using the immunoSEQ multiplex PCR assay. For the multiplex PCR, a mixture combining 60 forward primers for TCR Vbeta segments and 13 reverse primers for TCR Jbeta segments was used. Amplification of the CDR3 region of rearranged TCR beta genes was performed with a multiplex PCR assay on genomic DNA. The Illumina HiSeq System was used to sequence the amplified TCR beta libraries as 87-base-pair reads. As for the original processing: A later analysis counted 65 million to 90 million unique TCR beta chains across the 690 or so repertoires, and 10 million to 12 million of these chains were shared by at least two donors. A nearest-neighbor algorithm error-corrected the raw reads and collapsed the reads into unique sequences, merging closely related sequences to remove PCR and sequencing errors. CDR3 sequences were aligned to IMGT reference sequences to assign V, D and J gene segments. Each retained sequence needed at least a six-nucleotide match to both a V gene segment and a J gene segment. Rearrangements were called productive when the CDR3 lacked stop codons and stayed in frame with V and J; all others were non-productive. CDR3 was defined by IMGT convention, running from the second conserved V-encoded cysteine to the conserved J-encoded phenylalanine. The earlier analysis of about 530 of the donors excluded any sequence lacking an unambiguous match to a single V gene segment. In an earlier analysis of a few hundred of the donors, a V segment was called functional when productive rearrangements were above 56.7%, and segregating when the standard deviation between donors exceeded 5%. To diagnose cytomegalovirus status from the catalog of TCR beta chain sequences, a statistical classification framework was built. In a later analysis, V and J genes were assigned by comparing TCR nucleotide sequences against IMGT/GENE-DB human TR gene sequences. Using the TCRdist pipeline, a later analysis assigned CDR3 sequences along with most-parsimonious VDJ recombination scenarios. In a later analysis, every TCR beta chain was defined by the combination of its CDR3 amino acid sequence and its V-gene family, and reads without a unique V-gene family were dropped. A later analysis removed 592 highly shared, low-generation-probability nucleotide sequences to deal with suspected cross-contamination and a sequencing artifact. In a later analysis, a clonal expansion index for each public chain was calculated from normalized within-repertoire ranks of inferred template counts. Generation probabilities in a later analysis came from a VDJ recombination model fitted to out-of-frame rearrangements, and those results were checked against IGoR. Hypergeometric tests were used in a later analysis to score TCR-TCR, TCR-HLA and TCR-CMV co-occurrence, with a repertoire-size bias correction applied to the TCR pairs. False discovery rates were estimated in a later analysis by permuting HLA or CMV assignments 20 times. In a later analysis, co-occurring TCRs were grouped using DBSCAN, with TCRdist sequence similarity added in when clustering inside HLA-allele-positive subsets. For co-occurrence clustering, repertoires with fewer than 30,000 or more than 120,000 public chains were excluded, along with 5 or 6 repertoires with anomalous nucleotide sharing. Here the immuneACCESS table is served through TCRdb, limited to in-frame sequences with V and J called. Missing clones are a known gap in these copies; in checked studies unresolved V genes cover under half, and the rest lacks a known reason. Clonal size and the V and J genes are those of that table, whereas D and trimming came from the DNA. A total of about 160,000 clones appear in this sample, about 75% of them only once. In total, the top ten clones hold roughly 2% of the sample.

The cohort comprised approximately 700 healthy bone marrow donors. Cohort members were all nominally healthy when sampled, although unrecorded immune exposures were likely present. The donor tested CMV seronegative, placing the donor among the approximately 400 seronegative members of the cohort. A peripheral blood sample was collected from each donor, and TCR beta sequencing was performed on peripheral blood mononuclear cells. The Qiagen DNeasy Blood Extraction Kit was used to extract genomic DNA from the blood cell samples. This record comes from a study of cytomegalovirus exposure and HLA in healthy donors (dated by TCRdb to the late 2010s). At the level of the whole study: An earlier analysis of about 560 of the donors reported under 300 Gb of sequence data and 95 million to 140 million unique TCR beta sequences obtained from roughly 180 million T cells. An early release that covered several hundred HLA-typed donors contained 250 to 350 gigabases of sequencing data and 70 million to 100 million unique TCR sequences. Among the 398 genotyped donors, approximately 81% belonged to the genetic ancestry cluster associated with self-reported Caucasian donors. The study aimed to test whether signatures of past pathogen exposure could be identified by cataloging public T cell receptors. The T cell repertoires of under 700 subjects were profiled by immunosequencing and related to cytomegalovirus serostatus. In addition to the first cohort of roughly 670 subjects, a separate validation cohort of 120 different subjects was used. To predict cytomegalovirus infection status, the study combined high-throughput TCR immunosequencing, statistical association of individual TCRs with disease status, and machine learning. In a later analysis, previously published TCR beta repertoires from several hundred donors were re-analyzed and high-resolution HLA genotyping was added so that TCR occurrence patterns could be studied. The later analysis used no new phenotypic data to find candidate immune exposures, relying instead on TCR beta sequences and their occurrence across donors. To decide whether each TCR beta V gene segment behaved as functional or pseudogenic, an earlier analysis of fewer than 750 of the donors relied on high-throughput TCR beta sequencing. Donor age, sex, ethnicity and CMV serostatus were collected together with the repertoire data. A later genetic analysis took genome-wide SNP genotypes for 398 of the 666 donors and used that subset as a discovery cohort. All discovery cohort repertoires had been generated on a single sequencing platform. HLA typing included class I and class II loci at four-digit resolution. Typing coverage differed by locus: A, B, C, DRB1 and DQB1 were typed in roughly 620-640 donors, DQA1 in 500 to 550, DPA1 in roughly 590, and DPB1 in just under 490. Several DR-DQ haplotypes were treated as single units for association and clustering because of strong linkage in the cohort. On average, about 240,000 unique TCR beta nucleotide sequences were sequenced per donor among roughly 430 genotyped donors of the cohort, with roughly 19% of those sequences being non-productive. Study-level results and caveats: A further reported finding was that TCR beta sequences accurately predicted the HLA-A and HLA-B alleles for most subjects in the first cohort. A few of the identified cytomegalovirus-associated TCR beta chains were confirmed in vitro to be specific for cytomegalovirus antigens. In the study, some 180 TCR beta chains were listed as associated with cytomegalovirus. Most TCR sequences were observed very rarely across donors, whereas some public TCRs were present in many individuals. A cluster of highly shared sequence variants was judged likely to be a technical artifact of the sequencing pipeline. In a later analysis, the rate of TCR association differed among HLA loci, with DRB1 alleles having the most associated TCRs and HLA-C alleles having the fewest. For the cohort, immune exposure information was limited to CMV serostatus. A later analysis found that most CMV-associated TCR beta chains appeared HLA-restricted, with HLA associations seemingly driven largely by CMV exposure. A later genetic analysis reported fewer N-insertions in productive TCRs among donors in an Asian-associated ancestry cluster than the roughly 620-donor mean. A later analysis reported that several top co-occurrence clusters appeared linked to parvovirus B19, influenza, CMV and Epstein-Barr virus. The classifier was reported to diagnose cytomegalovirus status with high specificity and sensitivity in both the original and validation cohorts. Linkage disequilibrium might explain the correlated functional status among segregating V segments, but an unknown experimental factor could not be excluded. V-gene and J-gene trimming of TCR beta chains was associated with a missense DCLRE1C variant in a later genetic analysis, and the association was replicated in an independent cohort. When HLA alleles, especially DR and DQ, strongly co-occurred, attributing TCR associations to individual alleles was difficult. The authors suggested that the approach could potentially be generalized to other disease states and immunological phenotypes. Compared with equally common non-associated chains, HLA-associated TCR beta chains in a later analysis were more clonally expanded and had lower generation probabilities. Because HLA typing was missing for some donors at each locus, association tests included only the typed subset. In an earlier analysis of approximately 600 of the donors, most TCR beta V segments were observed in productive rearrangements about 90% or about 30% of the time, broadly matching IMGT annotations. At a false discovery rate of 0.05, a later analysis linked 16,951 TCR beta sequences to specific HLA alleles. The presence/absence analyses assumed that sequencing depth was roughly uniform across donors, and that assumption may not be true. This cohort had only TCR beta chains sequenced, and the lack of alpha or paired-chain data limited which features could be detected. The earlier analysis of around 600 of the donors excluded approximately 17 rarely observed V segments, including chromosome 9 orphons, because counts were too low.

The sample comprised PBMCs. The TCR sequence derives from a female donor in good health and CMV-seronegative.

The DNA reads as follows: TGTGCCAGCAGTGGCCCCTGGGGCCGCGGAGACAATGAGCAGTTCTTC. It specifies CASSGPWGRGDNEQFF. The chain was built from TRBV6-1 and TRBJ2-1; a tentative D call is TRBD1 (5 bases match). V is pared back by 4 bases and J by 5 bases, with 18 bases lying between the germline termini. Inclusive of the bounding cysteine and phenylalanine, the CDR3 is 16 residues long. The retained sequence is limited to the CDR3, 48 bases, with the frame set at the first base. The germline V gene yields MNHNS for CDR1 and SASEGT for CDR2.